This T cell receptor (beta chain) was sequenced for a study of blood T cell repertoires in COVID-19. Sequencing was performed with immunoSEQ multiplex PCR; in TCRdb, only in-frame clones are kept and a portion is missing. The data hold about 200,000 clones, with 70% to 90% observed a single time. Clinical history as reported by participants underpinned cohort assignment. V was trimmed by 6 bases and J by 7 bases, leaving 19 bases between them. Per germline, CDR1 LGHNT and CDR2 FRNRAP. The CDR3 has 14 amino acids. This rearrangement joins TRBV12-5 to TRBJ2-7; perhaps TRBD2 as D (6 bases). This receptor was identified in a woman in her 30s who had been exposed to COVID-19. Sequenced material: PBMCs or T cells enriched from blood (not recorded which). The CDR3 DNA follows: TGTGCTAGTGGCTCCGGGACTTCCTTCTGGGAGCAGTACTTC. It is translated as CASGSGTSFWEQYF.